Presented here are 6 T cell receptor beta chains from one specimen sequenced in a study of CD8 T cells in Susac syndrome. It was with random hexamers that about 0.45 to 1 ug RNA was reverse transcribed. TCRdb re-analysed the immunoSEQ multiplex PCR reads in MiXCR, keeping a single row per CDR3 protein. The data contain a few hundred thousand distinct CDR3 sequences, 89% of them singletons. Sequencing was done on a sample of CD8+ T cells from PBMCs. Receptor source: a human donor with multiple sclerosis.

The V gene is TRBV9, the J gene TRBJ2-1; 8 nucleotides match TRBD2. From germline, CDR1 is SGDLS and CDR2 YYNGEE. Germline trimming cut 6 bases from V and 6 bases from J; bases unmatched to any gene: 5. The CDR3 is 13 amino acids. Here the CDR3 reads CASKAGDGNEQFF. CDR3 bases: TGTGCCAGCAAAGCGGGAGACGGCAATGAGCAGTTCTTC.

This chain joins TRBV29-1 and TRBJ2-4; 7 positions agree with TRBD1. The CDR3 extends over 14 amino acids. V lost 7 bases and J lost 1; bases outside the gene matches: 7. Germline V gene data show CDR1 as SQVTM and CDR2 as ANQGSEA. The CDR3, as DNA: TGCAGCGCCGGGACAGCTGGGGCCAAAAACATTCAGTACTTC. Translated: CSAGTAGAKNIQYF.

This sequence joins TRBV18 and TRBJ2-1; 11 bases align to TRBD2. CDR1 is KGHSH, CDR2 LQKENI, per germline. This CDR3 has 17 amino acids. The trim removed 2 bases at V and 7 bases at J, leaving 10 bases unmatched. CDR3 amino acids: CASSPELAGAPLNEQFF. DNA of the CDR3: TGTGCCAGCTCACCAGAACTAGCGGGAGCACCCCTTAATGAGCAGTTCTTC.

This clonotype came up once. This rearrangement joins TRBV24-1 to TRBJ2-1, with 9 bases lining up with TRBD2. V shed 2 bases and J 2 bases; nucleotides not matched to a gene: 6. This CDR3 region has 17 residues. In germline, CDR1 is KGHDR, CDR2 SFDVKD. CDR3 residues: CATSDSEGLATYNEQFF. CDR3 bases: TGTGCCACCAGTGATTCAGAAGGACTAGCGACCTACAATGAGCAGTTCTTC.

The rearrangement uses TRBV4-3 and TRBJ1-2; 9 nucleotides agree with TRBD1. V was clipped by 0 bases and J by 7 bases; unmatched bases: 6. This CDR3 is 15 amino acids long. From germline, CDR1 is LGHNA and CDR2 YSLEER. The DNA of the CDR3 is TGCGCCAGCAGCCAAGATTCGACAGGGGGGATTGGCTACACCTTC. Its translation: CASSQDSTGGIGYTF.

This chain links TRBV5-6 with TRBJ2-5, with 13 bases matching TRBD2. This CDR3 region has 20 residues. Germline V lookup: CDR1 SGHDT, CDR2 YYEEEE. Trimming took 2 bases from V and 0 from J; bases not matched to a gene: 13. The CDR3 bases are TGTGCCAGCAGCTTCGGTGGGACTAGCGGGGCGACGAAGTACCAAGAGACCCAGTACTTC. Translation: CASSFGGTSGATKYQETQYF. Drawing the rest from reference TRBV5-6 and TRBJ2-5, the complete variable domain is DAGVTQSPTHLIKTRGQQVTLRCSPKSGHDTVSWYQQALGQGPQFIFQYYEEEERQRGNFPDRFSGHQFPNYSSELNVNALLLGDSALYLCASSFGGTSGATKYQETQYFGPGTRLLVL.